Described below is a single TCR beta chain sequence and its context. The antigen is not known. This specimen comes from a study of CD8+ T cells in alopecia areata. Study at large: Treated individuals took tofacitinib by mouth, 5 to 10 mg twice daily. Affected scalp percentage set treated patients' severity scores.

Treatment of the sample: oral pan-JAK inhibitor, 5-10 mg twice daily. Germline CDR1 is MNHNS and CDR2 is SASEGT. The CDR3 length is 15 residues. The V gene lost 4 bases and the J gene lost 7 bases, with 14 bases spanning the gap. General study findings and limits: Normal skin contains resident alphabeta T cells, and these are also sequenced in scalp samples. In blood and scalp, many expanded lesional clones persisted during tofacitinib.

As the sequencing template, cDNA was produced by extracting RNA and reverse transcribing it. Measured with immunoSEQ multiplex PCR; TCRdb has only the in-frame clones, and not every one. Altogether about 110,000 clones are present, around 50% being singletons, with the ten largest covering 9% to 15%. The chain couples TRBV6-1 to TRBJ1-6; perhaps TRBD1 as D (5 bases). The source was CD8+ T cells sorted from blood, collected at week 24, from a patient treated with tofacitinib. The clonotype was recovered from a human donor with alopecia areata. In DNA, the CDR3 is TGTGCCAGCAGTGCCCCCGAGGGGTGGAATTCACCCCTCCACTTT. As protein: CASSAPEGWNSPLHF.